One sample yielded the 28 T cell receptor beta chains listed below, sequenced in a study of shared clonotypes between healthy human individuals. Repertoires were generated with immunoSEQ multiplex PCR, while TCRdb's copy carries only in-frame clones and drops some. The sample includes about 1,900,000 clones, over 85% of them seen just once. CD8 cells regarded as naive lacked CD45RO, were positively chosen for CCR7, and omitted terminally differentiated effector memory CD45RA+ cells. The sequencing input was naive CD8+ T cells sorted from blood. Receptors were obtained from a man aged 18 to 30 in good health.

This clone was seen only once. V usage is TRBV5-4 and J usage is TRBJ1-2; TRBD1 agrees at 7 bases. Germline V gene sequence: CDR1 SGHNT, CDR2 YYREEE (reference sequence). Losses at the gene ends were 4 bases for V and 7 bases for J; bases not matched to a gene: 10. This CDR3 comprises 14 residues. CDR3: CASSPTPTGAGYTF. As DNA, the CDR3 is TGTGCCAGCAGCCCCACCCCCACAGGGGCTGGCTACACCTTC.

The V and J genes are TRBV27 and TRBJ2-2, with 14 bases lining up with TRBD2. Trimming took 4 bases from V and 4 from J; bases not matched to a gene: 8. Germline CDR1 and CDR2: MNHEY and SMNVEV (reference sequence). The CDR3 runs to 18 residues. The CDR3 is CASSSGLAGEGVTGELFF. In nucleotides, the CDR3 is TGTGCCAGCAGTTCGGGACTAGCGGGAGAGGGAGTCACCGGGGAGCTGTTTTTT.

This clone was seen once. V gene TRBV5-4 combines with J gene TRBJ2-5; no definite D call. Germline lookup yields CDR1 SGHNT and CDR2 YYREEE (reference sequence). This CDR3 contains 17 residues. The V and J ends lost 3 bases and 6 bases respectively, with 24 bases between them. DNA for the CDR3: TGTGCCAGCAGCTGGTCTGGTAGTGTCCCGGCCTCGAAGACCCAGTACTTC. This sequence encodes CASSWSGSVPASKTQYF. Full variable domain (missing parts from reference TRBV5-4 and TRBJ2-5): ETGVTQSPTHLIKTRGQQVTLRCSSQSGHNTVSWYQQALGQGPQFIFQYYREEENGRGNFPPRFSGLQFPNYSSELNVNALELDDSALYLCASSWSGSVPASKTQYFGPGTRLLVL.

The chain links TRBV7-2 to TRBJ2-1; D gene uncertain. The CDR3 contains 13 residues. V lost 4 bases to trimming and J lost 0 bases, with 4 bases between them. The V gene's germline CDR1 is SGHTA and CDR2 FQGNSA. Here the CDR3 reads CASSSVSYNEQFF. As DNA, the CDR3 is TGTGCCAGCAGCTCAGTCTCCTACAATGAGCAGTTCTTC. The variable domain in full, with the rest retrieved from reference TRBV7-2 and TRBJ2-1, is GAGVSQSPSNKVTEKGKDVELRCDPISGHTALYWYRQSLGQGLEFLIYFQGNSAPDKSGLPSDRFSAERTGGSVSTLTIQRTQQEDSAVYLCASSSVSYNEQFFGPGTRLTVL.

The genes are TRBV10-2 and TRBJ1-5; D is perhaps TRBD1 (5 bases). The CDR3 is 19 amino acids. The V and J ends lost 0 bases and 0 bases respectively, with 18 bases between them. CDR1 is WSHSY and CDR2 is SAAADI in the germline V gene. The CDR3 DNA sequence: TGCGCCAGCAGTGAGTCCAGGGTGGCCGGACCTTTTAGCAATCAGCCCCAGCATTTT. It codes for CASSESRVAGPFSNQPQHF.

The rearrangement uses TRBV29-1 and TRBJ2-7; 10 bases align to TRBD1. In germline, CDR1 is SQVTM, CDR2 ANQGSEA. The length of the CDR3 is 14 residues. V was clipped by 7 bases and J by 1 base; unmatched bases: 7. CDR3 nucleotides: TGCAGCGCAGACCGACAGGGGGCTTCCTACGAGCAGTACTTC. Protein sequence: CSADRQGASYEQYF.

CDR3 in DNA: TGTGCCAGCAGTTTCCAGGGGGCGAACACCGGGGAGCTGTTTTTT. Its translation is CASSFQGANTGELFF. The chain has TRBV28 and TRBJ2-2; 7 bases are a match to TRBD1. V lost 3 bases and J lost 0; bases outside the gene matches: 1. CDR1 and CDR2 (germline): MDHEN, SYDVKM. The CDR3 runs to 15 residues.

V and J are TRBV5-6 and TRBJ1-6, with D uncertain. The CDR3 loop spans 16 amino acids. The germline CDR1 and CDR2 sequences are SGHDT and YYEEEE. The V end lost 1 base, the J end lost 2 bases, and 10 bases lay between the germline ends. CDR3 region: CASSLWQVPYNSPLHF. CDR3 nucleotides: TGTGCCAGCAGCTTGTGGCAGGTACCCTATAATTCACCCCTCCACTTT. The entire variable domain, with the rest obtained from reference TRBV5-6 and TRBJ1-6, is as follows: DAGVTQSPTHLIKTRGQQVTLRCSPKSGHDTVSWYQQALGQGPQFIFQYYEEEERQRGNFPDRFSGHQFPNYSSELNVNALLLGDSALYLCASSLWQVPYNSPLHFGNGTRLTVT.

V is TRBV5-6 and J is TRBJ2-7; 9 nucleotides match TRBD2. The germline gives CDR1 SGHDT, CDR2 YYEEEE. With V trimmed by 5 bases and J by 2 bases, 8 bases remained unmatched. CDR3 length: 15 amino acids. The CDR3 DNA follows: TGTGCCAGCAGATCAGCGGGAGGCCCCACCTACGAGCAGTACTTC. Encoded protein: CASRSAGGPTYEQYF.

The rearrangement uses TRBV4-1 and TRBJ1-1, with 9 bases aligning to TRBD1. Germline values: CDR1 MGHRA, CDR2 YSYEKL. This CDR3 has 15 residues. The ends lost 2 bases at V and 4 bases at J; junction bases unmatched: 5. The CDR3 nucleotides read TGCGCCAGCAGCCAAACACAGGGGGCGCGCACTGAAGCTTTCTTT. It is translated as CASSQTQGARTEAFF.

The chain links TRBV6-1 to TRBJ2-1; 8 bases agree with TRBD2. Germline V gives CDR1 MNHNS, CDR2 SASEGT. The CDR3 has 15 residues. V lost 4 bases to trimming and J lost 4 bases; unmatched junction nucleotides: 6. Here the CDR3 DNA reads TGTGCCAGCAGTGCAAGGACTAGCCTTTACAATGAGCAGTTCTTC. This encodes CASSARTSLYNEQFF.

V gene TRBV2 combines with J gene TRBJ1-2; no clear D gene. Germline CDR1 reads SNHLY; CDR2 reads FYNNEI. Trimming pared 6 bases from V and 1 base from J, leaving 9 bases between. This CDR3 region has 13 residues. CDR3 in amino acids: CASRTTVNYGYTF. CDR3 sequence (DNA): TGTGCCAGCAGGACGACCGTTAACTATGGCTACACCTTC.

As to this clone: Its ends do not fully match the called genes, so a read error is possible. This chain joins TRBV7-7 and TRBJ2-7; maybe TRBD2 (6 bases). This CDR3 has 13 residues. Germline assignment: CDR1 SSHAT and CDR2 FNYEAQ (reference sequence). CDR3 amino acids: CASSPGTPGEQYF. In DNA form, the CDR3 reads TGTGCTAGCAGCCCCGGGACTCCTGGGGAGCAGTACTTC.

The chain carries TRBV13 and TRBJ1-2; TRBD1 might be the D (5 bases). Germline V gene lookup returns CDR1 PRHDT and CDR2 FYEKMQ (reference sequence). Deletions cut 1 base from V and 0 bases from J, with 6 bases between. The CDR3 contains 14 residues. CDR3: CASSLAGPNYGYTF. In DNA form, the CDR3 reads TGTGCCAGCAGCTTAGCGGGGCCTAACTATGGCTACACCTTC.

The chain combines TRBV11-2 with TRBJ1-1; D is undetermined. V lost 2 bases, J lost 11 bases, and 12 bases lay in between. This CDR3 has 12 amino acids. The germline V gene encodes CDR1 SGHAT and CDR2 FQNNGV. The CDR3 nucleotides are TGTGCCAGCAGCTTATCTCCCCGCGACGCTTTCTTT. This codes for CASSLSPRDAFF.

The V call is TRBV5-5, the J call TRBJ1-2, with D perhaps TRBD1 (6 bases). Trimming cost V 6 bases and J 4 bases, with 13 bases left between them. This CDR3 is built from 13 residues. Germline CDR1 SGHKS, CDR2 YYEKEE (reference sequence). The CDR3 loop reads CASNFDRFYGYTF. CDR3 in DNA: TGTGCCAGCAACTTTGACAGGTTCTATGGCTACACCTTC.

The V and J genes are TRBV29-1 and TRBJ1-5; 7 positions match TRBD1. The germline V gene has CDR1 SQVTM and CDR2 ANQGSEA. CDR3 size: 13 residues. Trimming took 6 bases from V and 11 from J; bases not matched to a gene: 13. The DNA for the CDR3 is TGCAGCGTCCAGACAGGGCGCGAATTGGCCCAGCATTTT. It translates to CSVQTGRELAQHF.

The V call is TRBV28, the J call TRBJ1-5; 10 bases match TRBD1. Trimming removed 5 bases from V and 6 bases from J; junction bases left unmatched: 13. CDR1 MDHEN and CDR2 SYDVKM come from the germline V gene. The CDR3 has 17 residues. The CDR3 sequence is CASSPGQGVSTSQPQHF. The CDR3 coding sequence is TGTGCCAGCAGTCCCGGACAGGGGGTCTCTACCAGTCAGCCCCAGCATTTT.

The genes are TRBV6-5 and TRBJ2-3; D is unclear. Looked up from germline, CDR1 is MNHEY and CDR2 is SVGAGI. The CDR3 has 14 residues. V dropped 0 bases and J dropped 2 bases, with 6 bases sitting between them. The CDR3 reads CASSYSGHTDTQYF. The CDR3 bases are TGTGCCAGCAGTTACTCGGGTCACACAGATACGCAGTATTTT.

The V gene is TRBV6-1, the J gene TRBJ2-7; 9 bases are shared with TRBD1. Germline V gene lookup returns CDR1 MNHNS and CDR2 SASEGT. CDR3 length: 17 amino acids. The V and J ends lost 3 bases and 2 bases, in that order; junction bases with no gene match: 11. CDR3 in amino acids: CASSELWGTGPTYEQYF. The CDR3 DNA sequence: TGTGCCAGCAGTGAGCTATGGGGGACAGGGCCCACCTACGAGCAGTACTTC.

This chain uses TRBV9 with TRBJ2-7; 11 bases fit TRBD2. Per germline, CDR1 SGDLS and CDR2 YYNGEE. This CDR3 has 14 amino acids. V gave up 5 bases and J gave up 3 bases; unmatched junction bases: 4. CDR3 residues: CASSIAGGRYEQYF. The CDR3 coding sequence is TGTGCCAGCAGTATAGCGGGGGGGCGCTACGAGCAGTACTTC.

The chain employs TRBV7-9 and TRBJ2-7; a possible D gene is TRBD2 (5 bases). Germline V gene lookup returns CDR1 SEHNR and CDR2 FQNEAQ (reference sequence). The CDR3 is made up of 16 amino acids. Trimming left V 4 bases short and J 6 bases short, with 22 bases between. This CDR3 is CASSSRGHSIELEQYF. The DNA of the CDR3 is TGTGCCAGCAGCTCCCGAGGGCACTCAATCGAACTCGAGCAGTACTTC.

This clone is a singleton in its sample. The genes are TRBV6-6 and TRBJ2-2, with 8 bases lining up with TRBD1. The CDR3 length is 16 residues. The ends lost 7 bases at V and 6 bases at J; junction bases unmatched: 13. From germline, CDR1 is MNHNY and CDR2 SVGAGI (reference sequence). CDR3 residues: CASTGQGAFKAGELFF. CDR3 nucleotide sequence: TGTGCCAGCACCGGACAGGGCGCCTTCAAAGCCGGGGAGCTGTTTTTT.

J is TRBJ2-7 and V is TRBV5-1, with 8 bases fitting TRBD2. The J segment lost 3 bases and the V segment lost 4 bases, leaving 9 bases of the junction unmatched. Germline lookup yields CDR1 SGHRS and CDR2 YFSETQ. There are 15 residues in the CDR3. The CDR3, as DNA: TGCGCCAGCAGCAGTACGAGCGGGAGCCTCTACGAGCAGTACTTC. Amino acids: CASSSTSGSLYEQYF.

The chain employs TRBV29-1 and TRBJ2-1; perhaps TRBD2 as D (6 bases). CDR3 length equals 14 residues. V was shortened by 6 bases and J by 10 bases, with 22 bases between the two germline ends. Germline V gives CDR1 SQVTM, CDR2 ANQGSEA. CDR3 nucleotide sequence: TGCAGCGTCCCTACTGTGGGAGGAACTAGCGAGCAGTTCTTC. Its translation: CSVPTVGGTSEQFF.

This chain joins TRBV6-5 and TRBJ1-1, with no clear D. The CDR3 has 15 residues. Deletions cut 3 bases from V and 1 base from J, with 12 bases between. Germline V gene lookup returns CDR1 MNHEY and CDR2 SVGAGI. CDR3 coding DNA: TGTGCCAGCAGTTATTCGCCCGGATCGAACACTGAAGCTTTCTTT. It encodes CASSYSPGSNTEAFF.

The genes are TRBV28 and TRBJ2-7; D might be TRBD1 (6 bases). The V gene's germline CDR1 is MDHEN and CDR2 SYDVKM. Trimming cost V 6 bases and J 2 bases, with 20 bases left between them. CDR3 length equals 16 residues. CDR3 residues: CASRPTWDTYTYEQYF. CDR3 sequence (DNA): TGTGCCAGCAGACCCACCTGGGACACCTACACCTACGAGCAGTACTTC.

The gene calls are TRBV9 and TRBJ2-2; D not certain. This CDR3 is 13 amino acids long. Germline V gives CDR1 SGDLS, CDR2 YYNGEE. V was clipped by 6 bases and J by 5 bases, with 11 bases between them. The CDR3 sequence is CASTPYGTGELFF. The CDR3 nucleotides read TGTGCCAGCACGCCTTATGGGACCGGGGAGCTGTTTTTT.